The 4 T cell receptor beta chains given below trace back to one sample, sequenced in a study of blood T cells in healthy people across ages. Primed by a sample-barcoded 5' primer and a J-beta primer mix, a second PCR proceeded for about 6 to 12 cycles. TCRdb re-called the 5' RACE reads with MiXCR, one entry per CDR3 protein. The data hold hundreds of thousands of distinct CDR3 sequences, with around 41% observed a single time. Sequenced material: blood. All receptors come from a man aged 80 or over in good health.

CDR3 nucleotides: TGCGCCAGCAGCTTGGATCCCCAGGGTTTGGAGCAGTACTTC. Translation gives CASSLDPQGLEQYF. The chain couples TRBV5-1 to TRBJ2-5; possibly TRBD1 for D (5 bases). Per the germline V gene, CDR1 is SGHRS and CDR2 is YFSETQ. The CDR3 has 14 residues. V lost 0 bases and J 11 bases, leaving 17 bases between the germline ends.

This clonotype has a single count. The chain carries TRBV30 and TRBJ2-2; 7 nucleotides agree with TRBD1. The CDR3 has 13 amino acids. The germline V gene encodes CDR1 GTSNPN and CDR2 SVGIG (reference sequence). The V and J ends lost 1 base and 7 bases, in that order; junction bases with no gene match: 3. The CDR3 DNA reads TGTGCCTGGAGTGGAACAGGGGTCGGGGAGCTGTTTTTT. This sequence encodes CAWSGTGVGELFF.

This clonotype has just a few counts. This chain joins TRBV28 and TRBJ2-7, with TRBD2 matching over 9 bases. The V and J ends lost 5 bases and 5 bases, in that order; junction bases with no gene match: 10. CDR1 and CDR2 from the germline V gene are MDHEN and SYDVKM. CDR3 length: 15 residues. CDR3 DNA sequence: TGTGCCAGCAGTCCTCGGGGCGGGAGGGAAGACGAGCAGTACTTC. Protein: CASSPRGGREDEQYF.

This chain joins TRBV6-6 and TRBJ2-7; 11 positions match TRBD1. The CDR3 has 14 amino acids. V lost 6 bases, J lost 7 bases, and 8 bases stayed unmatched. Germline V CDR1 and CDR2: MNHNY, SVGAGI (reference sequence). The CDR3 DNA sequence: TGTGCCAGCAGGCCCGGACAGGGGGCGCGGGAGCAGTACTTC. It encodes CASRPGQGAREQYF.